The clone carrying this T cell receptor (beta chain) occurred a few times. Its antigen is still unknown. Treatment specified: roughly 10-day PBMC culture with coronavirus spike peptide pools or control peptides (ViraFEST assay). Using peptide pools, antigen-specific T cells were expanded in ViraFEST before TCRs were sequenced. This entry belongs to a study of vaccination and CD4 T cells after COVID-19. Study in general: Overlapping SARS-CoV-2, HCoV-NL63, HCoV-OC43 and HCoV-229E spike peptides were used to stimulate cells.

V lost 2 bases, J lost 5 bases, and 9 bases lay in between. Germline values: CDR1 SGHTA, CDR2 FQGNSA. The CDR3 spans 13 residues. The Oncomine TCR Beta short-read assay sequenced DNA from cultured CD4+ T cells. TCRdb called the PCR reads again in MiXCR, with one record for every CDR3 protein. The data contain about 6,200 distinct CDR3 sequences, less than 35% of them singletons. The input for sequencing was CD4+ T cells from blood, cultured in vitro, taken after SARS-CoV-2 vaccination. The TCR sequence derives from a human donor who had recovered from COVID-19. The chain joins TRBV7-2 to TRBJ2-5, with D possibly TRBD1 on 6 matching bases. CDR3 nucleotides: TGTGCCAGCAGCTTAAACAGGGCCGAGACCCAGTACTTC. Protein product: CASSLNRAETQYF.